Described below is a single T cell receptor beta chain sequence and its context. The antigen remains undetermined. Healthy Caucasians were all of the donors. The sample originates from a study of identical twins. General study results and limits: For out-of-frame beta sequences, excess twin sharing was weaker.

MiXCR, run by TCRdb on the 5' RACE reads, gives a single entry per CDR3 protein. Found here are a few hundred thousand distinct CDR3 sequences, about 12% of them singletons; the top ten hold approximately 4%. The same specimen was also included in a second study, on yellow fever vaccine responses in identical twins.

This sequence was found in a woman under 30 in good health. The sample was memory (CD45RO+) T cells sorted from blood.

The CDR3 DNA reads as TGTGCCTGGGCACCTCGAGACAATGAGCAGTTCTTC. Translation: CAWAPRDNEQFF. The chain combines TRBV30 with TRBJ2-1; D is ambiguous. V was pared by 5 bases and J by 5 bases, with 10 bases between. This CDR3 is built from 12 residues. The germline gives CDR1 GTSNPN, CDR2 SVGIG (reference sequence).